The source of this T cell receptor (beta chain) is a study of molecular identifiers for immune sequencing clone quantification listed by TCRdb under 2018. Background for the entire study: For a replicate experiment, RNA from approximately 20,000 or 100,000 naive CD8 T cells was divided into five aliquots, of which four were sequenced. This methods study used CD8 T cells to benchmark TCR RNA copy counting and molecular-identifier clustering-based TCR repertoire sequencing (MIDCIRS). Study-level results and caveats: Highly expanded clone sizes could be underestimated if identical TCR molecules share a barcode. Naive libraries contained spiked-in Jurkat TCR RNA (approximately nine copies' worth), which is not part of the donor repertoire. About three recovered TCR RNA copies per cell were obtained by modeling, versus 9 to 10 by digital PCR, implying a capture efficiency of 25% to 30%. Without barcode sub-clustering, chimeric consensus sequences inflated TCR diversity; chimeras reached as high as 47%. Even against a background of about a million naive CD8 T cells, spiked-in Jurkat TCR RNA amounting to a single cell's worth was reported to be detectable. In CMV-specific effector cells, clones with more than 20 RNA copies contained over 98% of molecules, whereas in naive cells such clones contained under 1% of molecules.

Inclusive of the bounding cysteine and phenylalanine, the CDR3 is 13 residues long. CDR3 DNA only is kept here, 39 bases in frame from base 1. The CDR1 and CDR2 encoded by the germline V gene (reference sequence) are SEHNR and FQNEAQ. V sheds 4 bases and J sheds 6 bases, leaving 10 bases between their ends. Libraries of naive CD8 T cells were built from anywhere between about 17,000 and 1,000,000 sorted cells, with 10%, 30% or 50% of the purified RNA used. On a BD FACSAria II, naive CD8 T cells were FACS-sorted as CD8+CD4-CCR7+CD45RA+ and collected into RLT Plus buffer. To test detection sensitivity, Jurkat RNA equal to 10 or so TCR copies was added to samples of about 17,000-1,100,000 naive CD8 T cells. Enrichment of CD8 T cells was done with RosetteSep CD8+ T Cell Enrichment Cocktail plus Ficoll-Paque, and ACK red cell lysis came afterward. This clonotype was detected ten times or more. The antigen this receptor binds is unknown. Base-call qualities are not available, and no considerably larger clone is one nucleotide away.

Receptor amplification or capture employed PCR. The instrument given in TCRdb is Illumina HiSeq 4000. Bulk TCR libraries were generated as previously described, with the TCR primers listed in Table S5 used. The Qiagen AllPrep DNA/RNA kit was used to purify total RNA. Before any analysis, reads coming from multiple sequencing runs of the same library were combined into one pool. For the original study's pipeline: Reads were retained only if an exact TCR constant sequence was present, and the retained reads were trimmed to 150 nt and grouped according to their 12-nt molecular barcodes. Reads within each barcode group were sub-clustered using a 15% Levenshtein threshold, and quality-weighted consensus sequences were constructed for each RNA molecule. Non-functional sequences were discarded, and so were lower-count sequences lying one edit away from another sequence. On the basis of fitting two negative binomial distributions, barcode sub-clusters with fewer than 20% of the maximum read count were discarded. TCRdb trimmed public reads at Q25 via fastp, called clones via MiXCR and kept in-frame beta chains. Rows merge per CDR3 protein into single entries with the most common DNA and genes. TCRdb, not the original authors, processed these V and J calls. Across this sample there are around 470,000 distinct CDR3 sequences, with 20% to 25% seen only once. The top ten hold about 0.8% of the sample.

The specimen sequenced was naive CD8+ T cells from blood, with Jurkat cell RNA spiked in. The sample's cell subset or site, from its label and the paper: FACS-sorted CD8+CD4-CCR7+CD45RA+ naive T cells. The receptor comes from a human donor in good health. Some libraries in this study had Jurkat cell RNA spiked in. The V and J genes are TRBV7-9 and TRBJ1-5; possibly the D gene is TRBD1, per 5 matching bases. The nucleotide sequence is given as TGTGCCAGCAGCTACGGGGGTGTTCAGCCCCAGCATTTT. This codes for CASSYGGVQPQHF.